A selection of T cell receptor beta chains follows, all from one sample in a study of shared clonotypes between healthy human individuals. Generated by immunoSEQ multiplex PCR, the TCRdb table keeps only in-frame clones and is missing some. The sample lists more than 200,000 clones, 50% to 80% occurring once. Material: memory CD4+ T cells sorted from blood. These receptors came from a man aged 25 to 45 in good health. CDR3s include the opening cysteine and the closing phenylalanine or tryptophan. The order of the fields is clone size, V gene, J gene, D gene, CDR3 DNA, CDR3 protein. D genes are given only for firm matches. Not every row has a clone size; where given, it reads once, few, many or a size class.

>.|TRBV4-2|TRBJ1-2|TRBD1
TGTGCCAGCAGCCTACGGGACAGGGAAAACTATGGCTACACCTTC
CASSLRDRENYGYTF
>many|TRBV29-1|TRBJ2-2|TRBD2
TGCAGCGTTGAAGATCGAAAGGGACTAGCGGGAGCCACCGGGGAGCTGTTTTTT
CSVEDRKGLAGATGELFF
>.|TRBV5-4|TRBJ2-7|TRBD1
TGTGCCAGCAGCTTGGACAGGGGCTACGAGCAGTACTTC
CASSLDRGYEQYF
>.|TRBV5-1|TRBJ2-5|TRBD2
TGCGCCAGCAGCTTCCTGACTAGCGGGACGCAAGAGACCCAGTACTTC
CASSFLTSGTQETQYF
>.|TRBV7-9|TRBJ2-1|TRBD2
TGCGCCGCAAGAAAGGGCGGGAGTTTATACAATGAGCAGTTCTTC
CAARKGGSLYNEQFF
>.|TRBV30|TRBJ2-1|TRBD2
TGTGCCTGGAGTGTATCCTGGGGTCAGGGACTAGCGGATTACAATGAGCAGTTCTTC
CAWSVSWGQGLADYNEQFF
>.|TRBV30|TRBJ1-2|.
TGTGCCTGGAGCCATCAGGCGATAAACTATGGCTACACCTTC
CAWSHQAINYGYTF
>.|TRBV11-3|TRBJ2-1|TRBD2
TGTGCCAGCAGCTTGACTAGCGGAGCCCACAATGAGCAGTTCTTC
CASSLTSGAHNEQFF
>.|TRBV28|TRBJ1-4|TRBD1
TGTGCCAATAGACAGGGACCGATGGGAAAACTGTTTTTT
CANRQGPMGKLFF
>.|TRBV7-6|TRBJ2-2|.
TGTGCCAGCAGCTTAGAACCGGGACTCTACACCGGGGAGCTGTTTTTT
CASSLEPGLYTGELFF
>few|TRBV18|TRBJ1-1|.
TGTGCCAGCTCCCTTGACGGGGGCACTGAAGCTTTCTTT
CASSLDGGTEAFF
>.|TRBV6-1|TRBJ1-4|.
TGTGCCAGCAGTGAGGATTTAACTAATGAAAAACTGTTTTTT
CASSEDLTNEKLFF
>few|TRBV7-2|TRBJ2-3|.
TGTGCCAGCAGCTTAGTCGGGTCTAGCGCTGGAGATACGCAGTATTTT
CASSLVGSSAGDTQYF
>.|TRBV29-1|TRBJ1-5|.
TGCAGCGTTGGACACCATAGCAATCAGCCCCAGCATTTT
CSVGHHSNQPQHF
>.|TRBV10-3|TRBJ2-2|.
TGTGCCATCAGCCCTTCGGGGGCGCGGGCCGGGGAGCTGTTTTTT
CAISPSGARAGELFF
>few|TRBV5-4|TRBJ2-7|.
TGTGCCAGCAGCGCGGGACGGACACAAGGAACCTACGAGCAGTACTTC
CASSAGRTQGTYEQYF
>.|TRBV5-5|TRBJ1-1|.
TGTGCCAGCAGCTTCGGTCGGAGTTCGAACACTGAAGCTTTCTTT
CASSFGRSSNTEAFF
>.|TRBV14|TRBJ2-1|.
TGTGCCAGCAGCCACCCGACCCTTACAGGGCTTGGTAATGAGCAGTTCTTC
CASSHPTLTGLGNEQFF
>.|TRBV5-4|TRBJ2-7|TRBD1
TGTGCCAGCAGCTTTGGGACAGGGGGCTCCTACGAGCAGTACTTC
CASSFGTGGSYEQYF
>few|TRBV7-8|TRBJ2-2|TRBD2
TGTGCCAGCAGCTTAGACCTAGCGGGTAACACCGGGGAGCTGTTTTTT
CASSLDLAGNTGELFF
>.|TRBV29-1|TRBJ1-4|TRBD1
TGCAGCGTTGCCGGAACCCCAGGGGGCGCGACTAATGAAAAACTGTTTTTT
CSVAGTPGGATNEKLFF
>once|TRBV7-2|TRBJ2-2|TRBD2
TGTGCCAGCAGCTTCGCTGGCGGGAGGGTAACCGCCGGGGAGCTGTTTTTT
CASSFAGGRVTAGELFF
>few|TRBV5-1|TRBJ1-2|.
TGCGCCAGCAGCTTGGCCGGGACACTCTATGGCTACACCTTC
CASSLAGTLYGYTF
>.|TRBV5-1|TRBJ2-7|TRBD1
TGCGCCAGCAGCTCCGGGACAGGGGACTACGAGCAGTACTTC
CASSSGTGDYEQYF
>few|TRBV29-1|TRBJ1-1|.
TGCAGCGTTAGCCCGGGGTGGGCCATGAACACTGAAGCTTTCTTT
CSVSPGWAMNTEAFF
>.|TRBV5-6|TRBJ1-1|.
TGTGCCAGCACCAAGGGGGGGGCGAACACTGAAGCTTTCTTT
CASTKGGANTEAFF
>many|TRBV4-1|TRBJ1-5|.
TGCGCCAGCAGCCAAACCCTTATTAAGGGAGGTGGACAGCCCCAGCATTTT
CASSQTLIKGGGQPQHF
>.|TRBV9|TRBJ1-1|.
TGTGCCAGCAGCCGGGAACCCCTGAACACTGAAGCTTTCTTT
CASSREPLNTEAFF
>.|TRBV6-5|TRBJ1-1|.
TGTGCCAGCAACCCTAGACAGGTTAGGAACACTGAAGCTTTCTTT
CASNPRQVRNTEAFF
>.|TRBV18|TRBJ2-7|.
TGTGCCAGCTCACCACATGCACAGTACGAGCAGTACTTC
CASSPHAQYEQYF
>.|TRBV28|TRBJ2-7|.
TGTGCCAGCAGGGGGGCAGGGGTGGCACACTACGAGCAGTACTTC
CASRGAGVAHYEQYF
>.|TRBV11-1|TRBJ2-1|.
TGTGCCAGCAGCTCTGCGGGATTATTGTCGGACAATGAGCAGTTCTTC
CASSSAGLLSDNEQFF
>.|TRBV30|TRBJ1-5|TRBD1
TGTGCCTGGGACAGGGGAAGCAATCAGCCCCAGCATTTT
CAWDRGSNQPQHF
>.|TRBV11-2|TRBJ1-4|.
TGTGCCAGCAGCTTAGATCGGGGAGGGCGCGGAAAACTGTTTTTT
CASSLDRGGRGKLFF
>few|TRBV5-6|TRBJ2-3|.
TGTGCCAGCAGCTTCGGAGGGCGGACAGATACGCAGTATTTT
CASSFGGRTDTQYF
>few|TRBV6-5|TRBJ2-3|.
TGTGCCAGCAAAGCGGCAGATACGCAGTATTTT
CASKAADTQYF
>.|TRBV27|TRBJ2-1|TRBD2
TGTGCCACCCGACTAGCGGGAGTATTGGATGAGCAGTTCTTC
CATRLAGVLDEQFF
>few|TRBV4-1|TRBJ2-1|.
TGCGCCAGCAGCTACGGACTACGGGGGCTCTCCTACAATGAGCAGTTCTTC
CASSYGLRGLSYNEQFF
>.|TRBV27|TRBJ1-5|TRBD1
TGTGCCAGCAGTTTAGCCCCAAGGGGACAGGGACTAAATCAGCCCCAGCATTTT
CASSLAPRGQGLNQPQHF
>.|TRBV7-3|TRBJ2-1|TRBD2
TGTGCCAGCAGCCTCGGGAGCGGGAGGGCTTACAATGAGCAGTTCTTC
CASSLGSGRAYNEQFF
>few|TRBV19|TRBJ2-6|TRBD1
TGTGCCAGTAGTATCCAGGGGGCCTGGGCCAACGTCCTGACTTTC
CASSIQGAWANVLTF
>.|TRBV19|TRBJ2-3|TRBD2
TGTGCCAGTAGTATAGGGGCTAGCGGCTTCACAGATACGCAGTATTTT
CASSIGASGFTDTQYF
>.|TRBV30|TRBJ1-1|.
TGTGCCTGGAGTGATGTGTTCCCCAAAAACGAAGAAGCTTTCTTT
CAWSDVFPKNEEAFF
>few|TRBV2|TRBJ1-2|TRBD1
TGTGCCAGCAAAGGCCAGGGACAGGGGCCAGACTATGGCTACACCTTC
CASKGQGQGPDYGYTF
>few|TRBV18|TRBJ2-3|.
TGTGCCAGCTCACCACCATCAGGGGATACGCAGTATTTT
CASSPPSGDTQYF
>.|TRBV29-1|TRBJ1-5|.
TGCAGCGTGATACACCTCCGGGAATCACGGTGGTCCCAGCATTTT
CSVIHLRESRWSQHF
>.|TRBV7-2|TRBJ2-1|.
TGTGCCAGCAGTAAACGGGAGTTACTTTACAATGAGCAGTTCTTC
CASSKRELLYNEQFF
>.|TRBV11-2|TRBJ2-1|.
TGTGCCAGCAGCTCTGTGGGCAATGAGCAGTTCTTC
CASSSVGNEQFF
>.|TRBV28|TRBJ2-1|TRBD2
TGTGCCAGCAGCCACTTCGGACTAGCGGGAGGGCAAGGCAATGAGCAGTTCTTC
CASSHFGLAGGQGNEQFF